The rows below give T cell receptor beta chains drawn from one sample of a study of blood T cell repertoires in COVID-19. The table came from immunoSEQ multiplex PCR; TCRdb's copy has only in-frame clones and leaves some out. The table lists roughly 100,000 clones, more than 75% of them singletons, with more than 20% in the top ten. The material sequenced was peripheral blood. The origin of the receptors is a man in his fifties or sixties with acute or convalescent COVID-19. The CDR3 runs from the conserved cysteine through the conserved F or W. A D gene is named only where the DNA matches it firmly. The size of a clone is reported for some rows only, either as once, few or many, or as a class for expanded clones.

size	D	V	J	DNA	CDR3
.	TRBD1	TRBV25-1	TRBJ1-6	TGTGCCAGCAGTGACCCCGGGACAGGGGATTCACCCCTCCACTTT	CASSDPGTGDSPLHF
many	TRBD1	TRBV6-5	TRBJ1-1	TGTGCCAGCAGCCAGCCGGGACAGGGGTGGTCTGAAGCTTTCTTT	CASSQPGQGWSEAFF
.	TRBD1	TRBV25-1	TRBJ2-5	TGTGCCAGCAGTGACCCCCGGACAGGGAAGGGGACCCAGTACTTC	CASSDPRTGKGTQYF
.	.	TRBV24-1	TRBJ2-3	TGTGCCACCAGGGACTGGGATCTCACAGATACGCAGTATTTT	CATRDWDLTDTQYF
.	TRBD1	TRBV29-1	TRBJ2-7	TGCAGCGTTGCCGACAGGGGAAAGGGCGAGCAGTACTTC	CSVADRGKGEQYF
few	TRBD2	TRBV18	TRBJ2-5	TGTGCCAGCTCACCAGGGGGAGGGGAGACCCAGTACTTC	CASSPGGGETQYF
.	.	TRBV7-8	TRBJ1-5	TGTGCCAGCAGCCTTAGCGGGTTTCCCAATCAGCCCCAGCATTTT	CASSLSGFPNQPQHF
.	.	TRBV24-1	TRBJ1-1	TGTGCCACCAGTGACTCGCGGGGGAGTGCCGACCAAGCTTTCTTT	CATSDSRGSADQAFF
once	TRBD1	TRBV27	TRBJ1-5	TGTGCCAGCAGTTTCTCCGACAGGGGCGGGAGACAGCCCCAGCATTTT	CASSFSDRGGRQPQHF
.	.	TRBV5-1	TRBJ2-2	TGCGCCAGCAGCCCTTTGAGCCAGGGCACGAACACCGGGGAGCTGTTTTTT	CASSPLSQGTNTGELFF
.	.	TRBV5-1	TRBJ1-3	TGCGCCAGCAGATACGGCGGCGACTCTGGAAACACCATATATTTT	CASRYGGDSGNTIYF
.	.	TRBV11-2	TRBJ2-5	TGTGCCAGCGGACTCTGGGCCGGAGAGACCCAGTACTTC	CASGLWAGETQYF
.	.	TRBV5-1	TRBJ2-1	TGCGCCAGCAGCTTGGGGCCAGGGGACAATGAGCAGTTCTTC	CASSLGPGDNEQFF
.	.	TRBV19	TRBJ1-5	TGTGCCAGTAGTGAGAGGGCCCTGGATCAGCCCCAGCATTTT	CASSERALDQPQHF
.	.	TRBV5-1	TRBJ2-5	TGCGCCAGCAGCTCTCCAGGGGAGGAGACCCAGTACTTC	CASSSPGEETQYF
.	.	TRBV15	TRBJ1-1	TGTGCCACCAGCAGAGAAGCGGGCAGGCAGAACACTGAAGCTTTCTTT	CATSREAGRQNTEAFF
.	.	TRBV14	TRBJ2-5	TGTGCCAGCAGCCTCACAGGGGGGGCAGGGGAGACCCAGTACTTC	CASSLTGGAGETQYF
few	.	TRBV7-9	TRBJ2-6	TGTGCCAGCAGTGCCCCAGGGGATGGGGCCAACGTCCTGACTTTC	CASSAPGDGANVLTF
once	.	TRBV5-6	TRBJ2-6	TGTGCCAGCAGCCCCGGAGGCTCTGGGGCCAACGTCCTGACTTTC	CASSPGGSGANVLTF
once	TRBD1	TRBV19	TRBJ1-1	TGTGCCAGTAGTTTCGCAGGGGGCGGCGGCACTGAAGCTTTCTTT	CASSFAGGGGTEAFF
few	.	TRBV28	TRBJ1-5	TGTGCCACCACATCAATCCAGGCGAATCAGCCCCAGCATTTT	CATTSIQANQPQHF
few	TRBD2	TRBV28	TRBJ2-5	TGTGCCAGCAGCCTACCTCGGGGGGGGGTTTGGGAGACCCAGTACTTC	CASSLPRGGVWETQYF
.	.	TRBV5-4	TRBJ2-2	TGTGCCAGCAGCTTTAGGGGTGGATCTTTCTCCGGGGAGCTGTTTTTT	CASSFRGGSFSGELFF
.	.	TRBV24-1	TRBJ2-3	TGTGCCACCAGTGCTTCGACAGCTAGCACAGATACGCAGTATTTT	CATSASTASTDTQYF
.	TRBD2	TRBV6-5	TRBJ2-1	TGTGCCACCAAGCGACTAGCGTCGTACAATGAGCAGTTCTTC	CATKRLASYNEQFF
.	TRBD2	TRBV10-1	TRBJ2-1	TGCGCCAGCAGTAGCGGGAGGGCCGGGAATGAGCAGTTCTTC	CASSSGRAGNEQFF
.	.	TRBV28	TRBJ1-2	TGTGCCAGCGAACAGTTTTCCTATGGCTACACCTTC	CASEQFSYGYTF
.	TRBD2	TRBV15	TRBJ2-7	TGTGCCACCAGCGCGGGAGGAAACTCCTACGAGCAGTACTTC	CATSAGGNSYEQYF
.	TRBD1	TRBV11-2	TRBJ1-2	TGTGCCAGCAGCTTATTCAGGGGGCCGTCTTATGGCTACACCTTC	CASSLFRGPSYGYTF
.	TRBD2	TRBV3-1/TRBV3-2	TRBJ2-3	TGTGCCAGCAGCCGGACTAGCGGGAATACGCAGTATTTT	CASSRTSGNTQYF
.	TRBD1	TRBV3-1/TRBV3-2	TRBJ2-5	TGTGCCAGCAGCCAAAGAAGGCTACAGGGGGCGGGGACCCAGTACTTC	CASSQRRLQGAGTQYF
.	TRBD2	TRBV2	TRBJ2-5	TGTGCCAGCAGTGGGACCTTAGCGGGAGCAGAGACCCAGTACTTC	CASSGTLAGAETQYF
.	TRBD1	TRBV11-3	TRBJ2-3	TGTGCCAGCAGCCAACCGGGACAGGGGGCAGATACGCAGTATTTT	CASSQPGQGADTQYF
.	.	TRBV5-4	TRBJ1-1	TGTGCCAGCAGATCGACAGGCGACACTGAAGCTTTCTTT	CASRSTGDTEAFF
.	TRBD1	TRBV3-1/TRBV3-2	TRBJ2-1	TGTGCCAGCAGCCTTTCACAGGGGGTCTACAATGAGCAGTTCTTC	CASSLSQGVYNEQFF
.	.	TRBV25-1	TRBJ1-1	TGTGCCAGCAGTGAGCAGACAGTGAACATGAACACTGAAGCTTTCTTT	CASSEQTVNMNTEAFF
.	.	TRBV6-6	TRBJ1-1	TGTGCCAGCAGCTTAAGGACTCTAGGCACTGAAGCTTTCTTT	CASSLRTLGTEAFF
.	TRBD1	TRBV19	TRBJ1-4	TGTGCCAGTGGGGGACAGGGGGGAACTAATGAAAAACTGTTTTTT	CASGGQGGTNEKLFF
.	.	TRBV5-4	TRBJ1-2	TGTGCCAGCAGCTTGGGGCACAGGTACCGCTTC	CASSLGHRYRF
.	.	TRBV11-3	TRBJ1-1	TGTGCCAGCACCCTGGGCCCGGTGAACACTGAAGCTTTCTTT	CASTLGPVNTEAFF
.	.	TRBV3-1/TRBV3-2	TRBJ1-1	TGTGCCAGCAGCCAAGATCTTGGGGTCGGGGAGGCTTTCTTT	CASSQDLGVGEAFF
.	.	TRBV11-2	TRBJ2-5	TGTGCCAGCAGCTCGAGGGGAGGAGAGACCCAGTACTTC	CASSSRGGETQYF
.	.	TRBV27	TRBJ2-5	TGTGCCAGCAGCCGACGGAGGGAAGAGACCCAGTACTTC	CASSRRREETQYF
few	.	TRBV3-1/TRBV3-2	TRBJ1-2	TGTGCCAGCAGCCAAGATGTTGAAGGGACAACTTACGGCTACACCTTC	CASSQDVEGTTYGYTF
.	.	TRBV6-2/TRBV6-3	TRBJ1-5	TGTGCCAGCAGCCTCCGGGACACGTATAGCAATCAGCCCCAGCATTTT	CASSLRDTYSNQPQHF
.	TRBD1	TRBV6-5	TRBJ2-7	TGTGCCAGCAGTTGGGACAGACAAAGCTCCTACGAGCAGTACTTC	CASSWDRQSSYEQYF
once	.	TRBV2	TRBJ2-7	TGTGCCAGCGGCAATTCGCTCTACGAGCAGTACTTC	CASGNSLYEQYF
.	.	TRBV5-1	TRBJ2-7	TGCGCCAGCAGCTCTACTCTGGTAGCATCCTACGAGCAGTACTTC	CASSSTLVASYEQYF
.	.	TRBV5-1	TRBJ2-2	TGCGCCAGCAGCTTAGCCTTGACTAACACCGGGGAGCTGTTTTTT	CASSLALTNTGELFF
.	.	TRBV7-8	TRBJ1-2	TGTGCCAGCAGATCCTTGCGGGACCACTATGGCTACACCTTC	CASRSLRDHYGYTF
.	TRBD1	TRBV28	TRBJ1-2	TGTGCCAGCCAAGACCCAAACAGGGGGGGGAACTATGGCTACACCTTC	CASQDPNRGGNYGYTF
once	.	TRBV18	TRBJ1-5	TGTGCCAGCTCAGAGACAGGCAATCAGCCCCAGCATTTT	CASSETGNQPQHF
once	.	TRBV13	TRBJ2-4	TGTGCCAGCAGCTTAGCGGCAGGGGCAAACATTCAGTACTTC	CASSLAAGANIQYF
.	TRBD2	TRBV7-2	TRBJ2-3	TGTGCCAGCAACCGGCGGGGGGGCGCGACAGATACGCAGTATTTT	CASNRRGGATDTQYF
.	.	TRBV6-6	TRBJ2-7	TGTGCCAGCAGCCTGCTCGACACCATCGATGGCTACGAGCAGTACTTC	CASSLLDTIDGYEQYF
.	.	TRBV28	TRBJ2-4	TGTGCCAGCAGTCCTCCTGTAAACATTCAGTACTTC	CASSPPVNIQYF
.	.	TRBV6-6	TRBJ1-3	TGTGCCAGCAGTTATCAGGGCTCTGGAAACACCATATATTTT	CASSYQGSGNTIYF
once	TRBD1	TRBV15	TRBJ1-2	TGTGCCACCAGCCCCGGACAGGGCGGAGTGGGTGGCTACACCTTC	CATSPGQGGVGGYTF
.	.	TRBV5-1	TRBJ2-1	TGCGCCAGCAGCTTGGGAGGGTACAATGAGCAGTTCTTC	CASSLGGYNEQFF